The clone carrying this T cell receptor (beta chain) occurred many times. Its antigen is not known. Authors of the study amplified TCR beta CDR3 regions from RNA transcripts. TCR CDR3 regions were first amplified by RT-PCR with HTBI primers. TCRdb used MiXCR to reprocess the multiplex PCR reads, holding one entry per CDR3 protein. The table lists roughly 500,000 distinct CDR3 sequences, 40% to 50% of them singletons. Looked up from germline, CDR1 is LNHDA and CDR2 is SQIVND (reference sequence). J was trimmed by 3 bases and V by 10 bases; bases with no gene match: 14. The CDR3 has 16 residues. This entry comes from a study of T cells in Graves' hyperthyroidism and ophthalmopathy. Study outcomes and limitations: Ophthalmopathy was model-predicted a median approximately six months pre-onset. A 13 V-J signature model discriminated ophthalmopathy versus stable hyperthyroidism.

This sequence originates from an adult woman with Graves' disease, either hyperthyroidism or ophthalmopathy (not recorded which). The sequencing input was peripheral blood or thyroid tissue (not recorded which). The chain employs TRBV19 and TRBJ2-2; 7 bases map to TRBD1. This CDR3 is CATPSYGTADTGELFF. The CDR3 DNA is TGTGCCACCCCGTCGTACGGGACAGCCGACACCGGGGAGCTGTTTTTT.